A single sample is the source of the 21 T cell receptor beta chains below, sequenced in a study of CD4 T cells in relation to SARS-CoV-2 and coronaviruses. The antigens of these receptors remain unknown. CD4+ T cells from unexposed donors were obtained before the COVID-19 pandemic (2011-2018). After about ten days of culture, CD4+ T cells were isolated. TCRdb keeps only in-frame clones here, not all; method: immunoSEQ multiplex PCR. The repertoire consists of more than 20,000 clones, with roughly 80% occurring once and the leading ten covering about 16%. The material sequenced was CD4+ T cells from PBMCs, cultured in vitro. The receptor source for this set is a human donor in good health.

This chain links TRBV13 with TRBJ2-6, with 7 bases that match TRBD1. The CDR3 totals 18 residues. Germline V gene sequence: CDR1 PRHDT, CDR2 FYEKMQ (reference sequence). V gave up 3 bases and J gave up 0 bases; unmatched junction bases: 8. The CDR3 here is CASSFSDRFISGANVLTF. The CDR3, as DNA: TGTGCCAGCAGCTTCTCGGACAGGTTTATCTCTGGGGCCAACGTCCTGACTTTC.

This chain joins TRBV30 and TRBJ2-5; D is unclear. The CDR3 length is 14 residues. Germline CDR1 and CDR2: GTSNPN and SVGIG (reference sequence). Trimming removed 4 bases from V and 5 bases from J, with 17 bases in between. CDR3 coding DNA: TGTGCCTGGAAGGGAACGGGTGCGTACGAGACCCAGTACTTC. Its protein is CAWKGTGAYETQYF. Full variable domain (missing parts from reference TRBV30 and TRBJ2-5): SQTIHQWPATLVQPVGSPLSLECTVEGTSNPNLYWYRQAAGRGLQLLFYSVGIGQISSEVPQNLSASRPQDRQFILSSKKLLLSDSGFYLCAWKGTGAYETQYFGPGTRLLVL.

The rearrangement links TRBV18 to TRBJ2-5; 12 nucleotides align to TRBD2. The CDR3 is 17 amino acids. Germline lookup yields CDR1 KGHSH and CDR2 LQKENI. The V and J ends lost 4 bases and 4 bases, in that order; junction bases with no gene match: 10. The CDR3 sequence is CASSRRLAGEGVETQYF. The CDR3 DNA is TGTGCCAGCTCACGACGACTAGCGGGAGAGGGGGTAGAGACCCAGTACTTC.

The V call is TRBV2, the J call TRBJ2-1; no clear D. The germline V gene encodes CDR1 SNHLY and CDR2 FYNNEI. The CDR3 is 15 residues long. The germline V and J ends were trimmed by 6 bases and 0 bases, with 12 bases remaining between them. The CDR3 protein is CASRLEASSYNEQFF. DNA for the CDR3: TGTGCCAGCAGACTTGAGGCCAGCTCCTACAATGAGCAGTTCTTC.

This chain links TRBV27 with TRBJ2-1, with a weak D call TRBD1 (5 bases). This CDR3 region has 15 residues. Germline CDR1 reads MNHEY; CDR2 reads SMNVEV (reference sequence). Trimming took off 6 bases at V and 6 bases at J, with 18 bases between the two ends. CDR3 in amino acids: CASSPWGGWGNEQFF. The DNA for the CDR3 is TGTGCCAGCAGCCCCTGGGGCGGCTGGGGCAATGAGCAGTTCTTC.

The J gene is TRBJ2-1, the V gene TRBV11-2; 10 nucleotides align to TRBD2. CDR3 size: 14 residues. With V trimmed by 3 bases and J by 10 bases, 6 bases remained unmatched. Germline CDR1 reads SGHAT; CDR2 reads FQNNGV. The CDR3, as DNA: TGTGCCAGCAGCTTTCAGCGGGAGGGGTGGGAGCAGTTCTTC. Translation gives CASSFQREGWEQFF. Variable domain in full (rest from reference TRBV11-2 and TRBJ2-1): EAGVAQSPRYKIIEKRQSVAFWCNPISGHATLYWYQQILGQGPKLLIQFQNNGVVDDSQLPKDRFSAERLKGVDSTLKIQPAKLEDSAVYLCASSFQREGWEQFFGPGTRLTVL.

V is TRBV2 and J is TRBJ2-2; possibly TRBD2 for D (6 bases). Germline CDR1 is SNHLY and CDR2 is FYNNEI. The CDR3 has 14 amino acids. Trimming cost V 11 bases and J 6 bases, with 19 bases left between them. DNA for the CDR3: TGTGCCTCCACACAGGAGAGGAGGGCCGGGGAGCTGTTTTTT. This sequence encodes CASTQERRAGELFF. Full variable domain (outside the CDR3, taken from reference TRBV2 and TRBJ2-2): EPEVTQTPSHQVTQMGQEVILRCVPISNHLYFYWYRQILGQKVEFLVSFYNNEISEKSEIFDDQFSVERPDGSNFTLKIRSTKLEDSAMYFCASTQERRAGELFFGEGSRLTVL.

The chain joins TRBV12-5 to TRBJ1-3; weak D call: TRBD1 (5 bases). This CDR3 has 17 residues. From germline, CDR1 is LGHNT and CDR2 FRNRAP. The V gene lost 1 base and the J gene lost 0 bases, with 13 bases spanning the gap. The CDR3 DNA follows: TGTGCTAGTGGTTTGGCCGGGGGAGGGAACTCTGGAAACACCATATATTTT. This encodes CASGLAGGGNSGNTIYF.

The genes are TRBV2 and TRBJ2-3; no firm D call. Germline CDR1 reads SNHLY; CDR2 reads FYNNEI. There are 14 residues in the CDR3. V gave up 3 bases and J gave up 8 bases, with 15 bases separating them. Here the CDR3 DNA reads TGTGCCAGCAGTGATAGTTTGTCGGCCGTTACGCAGTATTTT. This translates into CASSDSLSAVTQYF.

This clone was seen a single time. CDR3 protein: CASSNLGLAGVNEQFF. In nucleotides, the CDR3 is TGTGCCAGCTCAAATTTGGGACTAGCGGGAGTCAATGAGCAGTTCTTC. The J gene is TRBJ2-1, the V gene TRBV18; 14 positions agree with TRBD2. The V gene end was trimmed by 5 bases and the J gene end by 6 bases; junction bases not matched to a gene: 6. This CDR3 spans 16 amino acids. In germline, CDR1 is KGHSH, CDR2 LQKENI.

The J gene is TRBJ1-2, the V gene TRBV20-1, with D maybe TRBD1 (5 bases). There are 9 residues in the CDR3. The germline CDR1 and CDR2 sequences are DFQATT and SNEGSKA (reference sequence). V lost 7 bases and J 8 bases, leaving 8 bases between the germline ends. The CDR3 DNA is TGCAGTGTTAACAGGGGCTACACCTTC. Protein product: CSVNRGYTF.

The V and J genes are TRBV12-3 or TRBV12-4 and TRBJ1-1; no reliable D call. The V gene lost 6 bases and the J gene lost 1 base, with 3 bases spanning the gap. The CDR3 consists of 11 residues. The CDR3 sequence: CASSRNTEAFF. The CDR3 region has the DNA TGTGCCAGCAGCCGGAACACTGAAGCTTTCTTT.

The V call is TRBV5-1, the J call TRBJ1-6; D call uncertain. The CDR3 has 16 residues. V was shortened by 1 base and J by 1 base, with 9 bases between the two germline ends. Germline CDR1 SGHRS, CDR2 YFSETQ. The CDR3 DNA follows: TGCGCCAGCAGCTTGTCCTGGGATTCCTATAATTCACCCCTCCACTTT. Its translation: CASSLSWDSYNSPLHF.

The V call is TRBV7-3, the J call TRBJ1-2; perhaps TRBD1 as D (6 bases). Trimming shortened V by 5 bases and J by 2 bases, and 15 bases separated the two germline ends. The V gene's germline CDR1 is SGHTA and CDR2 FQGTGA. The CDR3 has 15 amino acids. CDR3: CASSRLGGPNYGYTF. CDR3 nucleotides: TGTGCCAGCAGCCGATTAGGGGGGCCGAACTATGGCTACACCTTC.

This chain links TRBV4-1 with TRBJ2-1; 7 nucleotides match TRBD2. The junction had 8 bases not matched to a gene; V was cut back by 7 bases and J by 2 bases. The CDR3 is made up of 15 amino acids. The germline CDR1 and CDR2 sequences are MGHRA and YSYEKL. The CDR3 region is CASTGGGWAYNEQFF. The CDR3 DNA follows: TGCGCCAGCACGGGGGGAGGGTGGGCCTACAATGAGCAGTTCTTC.

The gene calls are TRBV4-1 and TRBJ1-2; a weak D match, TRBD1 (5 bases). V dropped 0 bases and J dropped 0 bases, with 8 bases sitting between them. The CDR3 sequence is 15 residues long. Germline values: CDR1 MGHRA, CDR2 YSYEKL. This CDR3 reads CASSQETDSNYGYTF. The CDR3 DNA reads TGCGCCAGCAGCCAAGAGACAGATTCTAACTATGGCTACACCTTC.

The CDR3 DNA follows: TGTGCCAGCAGCCCCAGGACATTTCGTTTGGGTGAAAAACTGTTTTTT. It specifies CASSPRTFRLGEKLFF. The rearrangement links TRBV5-6 to TRBJ1-4; D perhaps matches TRBD1 (5 bases). CDR1 and CDR2 (germline): SGHDT, YYEEEE. The CDR3 consists of 16 residues. The V end was cut by 4 bases, the J end by 7 bases, with 20 bases between.

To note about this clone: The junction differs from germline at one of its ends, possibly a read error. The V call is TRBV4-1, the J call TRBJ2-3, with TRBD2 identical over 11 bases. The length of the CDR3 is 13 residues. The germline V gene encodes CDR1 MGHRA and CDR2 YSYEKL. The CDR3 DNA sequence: TGCGCCAGCAGCCAAGATTCTAAACTAGCGGGAGCTTTT. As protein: CASSQDSKLAGAF.

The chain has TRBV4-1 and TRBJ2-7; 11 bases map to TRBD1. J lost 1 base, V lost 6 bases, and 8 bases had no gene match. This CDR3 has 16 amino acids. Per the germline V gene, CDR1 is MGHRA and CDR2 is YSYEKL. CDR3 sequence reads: CASSFGGQGGSYEQYF. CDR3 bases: TGCGCCAGCAGTTTTGGGGGACAGGGGGGATCCTACGAGCAGTACTTC.

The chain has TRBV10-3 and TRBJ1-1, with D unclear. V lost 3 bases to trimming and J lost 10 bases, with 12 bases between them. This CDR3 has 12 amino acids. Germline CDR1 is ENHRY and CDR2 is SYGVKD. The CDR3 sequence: CAISDPGYGAFF. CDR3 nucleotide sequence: TGTGCCATCAGTGACCCAGGTTACGGAGCTTTCTTT.

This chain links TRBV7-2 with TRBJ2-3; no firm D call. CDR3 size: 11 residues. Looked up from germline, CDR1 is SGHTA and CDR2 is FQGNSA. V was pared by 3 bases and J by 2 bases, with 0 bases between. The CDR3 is CASSFTDTQYF. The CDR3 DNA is TGTGCCAGCAGCTTCACAGATACGCAGTATTTT.